A selection of T cell receptor beta chains follows, all from one sample in a study of tumor-infiltrating lymphocytes in oesophageal squamous cell carcinoma. TCRdb analysed the PCR reads with MiXCR anew, one entry per CDR3 protein. The profile shows approximately 13,000 distinct CDR3 sequences, more than 50% of them singletons. The sample consisted of esophageal tumor tissue. All receptors derive from a female donor with esophageal squamous cell carcinoma. Both conserved end residues are part of each CDR3. The D gene is left open where the match is weak. Clone size appears in some rows only: once, few, many, or a class for an expanded clone.

j_gene | d_gene | abundance | v_gene | CDR3nt | CDR3aa
TRBJ2-3 | TRBD1 | NA | TRBV7-9 | TGTGCCAGCAGCTTGGACAGGGTTGCAGATACGCAGTATTTT | CASSLDRVADTQYF
TRBJ2-1 | TRBD2 | NA | TRBV11-1 | TGTGCCAGCAGCTCCCCTCGAACAAGCGGGAGGAGTAGGGACTACAATGAGCAGTTCTTC | CASSSPRTSGRSRDYNEQFF
TRBJ2-4 | TRBD1 | NA | TRBV28 | TGTGCCAGCAGCTCCCAGATGGGACAGAAAAACATTCAGTACTTC | CASSSQMGQKNIQYF
TRBJ2-2 | NA | NA | TRBV7-8 | TGTGCCAGCAGCTTAGCGCGGCGGAGGGGCAGGACAGAAAAGAACACCGGGGAGCTGTTTTTT | CASSLARRRGRTEKNTGELFF
TRBJ1-3 | TRBD1 | NA | TRBV12-3/TRBV12-4 | TGTGCCAGCAGTTTAGCCCTGACAGGGAACTCTGGAAACACCATATATTTT | CASSLALTGNSGNTIYF
TRBJ2-5 | TRBD1 | NA | TRBV7-6 | TGTGCCAGCAGCTTATTACAGGGGGCCCAGACCCAGTACTTC | CASSLLQGAQTQYF
TRBJ2-5 | TRBD2 | few | TRBV7-6 | TGTGCCAGCAGTAGTGGGGGGGGAGAGACCCAGTACTTC | CASSSGGGETQYF
TRBJ2-2 | NA | NA | TRBV7-6 | TGTGCCAGCAGCTTTTTACAGGGTGTTCTCAACACCGGGGAGCTGTTTTTT | CASSFLQGVLNTGELFF
TRBJ2-2 | TRBD2 | NA | TRBV12-3/TRBV12-4 | TGTGCCAGCAAACTAGCGGGAGTATCCGGGGAGCTGTTTTTT | CASKLAGVSGELFF
TRBJ2-6 | TRBD1 | NA | TRBV7-3 | TGTGCCAGCAGCCCTCAGACAGGGGCCGGGGCCAACGTCCTGACTTTC | CASSPQTGAGANVLTF
TRBJ1-2 | TRBD1 | medium-sized | TRBV6-1 | TGTGCCAGCTCCTTCCGGGACAGGAGGAGTGCTAACTATGGCTACACCTTC | CASSFRDRRSANYGYTF
TRBJ2-3 | NA | few | TRBV7-3 | TGTGCCAGCAGCTTAAGCCCAGGGCTAGATACGCAGTATTTT | CASSLSPGLDTQYF
TRBJ1-1 | NA | NA | TRBV5-1 | TGCGCCAGCAGCTCGACGTCAAAAGGGAGAGGGACTGAAGCTTTCTTT | CASSSTSKGRGTEAFF
TRBJ2-3 | TRBD2 | few | TRBV7-8 | TGTGCCAGCAGCTTACTGACTAGCCGGCACGATACGCAGTATTTT | CASSLLTSRHDTQYF
TRBJ2-1 | TRBD2 | few | TRBV7-2 | TGTGCCAGCAGCCACCCCGGACTAGCGGTCTACAATGAGCAGTTCTTC | CASSHPGLAVYNEQFF
TRBJ2-1 | TRBD1 | NA | TRBV6-9 | TGTGCCAGCAGCGACGAGGGACAGGGGCCTGAGACCCAGTTCTTC | CASSDEGQGPETQFF
TRBJ2-3 | NA | NA | TRBV7-6 | TGTGCCAGCAGCGCGCGGCAAGCGGATACGCAGTATTTT | CASSARQADTQYF
TRBJ2-5 | NA | hyperexpanded | TRBV7-9 | TGTGCCAGCAGCTACCCGGACGGGACGAGAGACCAGTACTTC | CASSYPDGTRDQYF
TRBJ2-1 | NA | NA | TRBV10-2 | TGCGCCAGCAGTGAGTTGTGGCCGGACAGCTACAATGAGCAGTTCTTC | CASSELWPDSYNEQFF
TRBJ2-5 | NA | once | TRBV11-2 | TGTGCCAGCAGCTTCCAAACCTCACCTTGGTTGGACCAAGGGACCCAGTACTTC | CASSFQTSPWLDQGTQYF
TRBJ2-1 | NA | medium-sized | TRBV6-6 | TGTGCCAGCAGTTACGTGGGCCCGGCCTACAGGAATGAGCAGTTCTTC | CASSYVGPAYRNEQFF
TRBJ2-1 | TRBD1 | NA | TRBV7-7 | TGTGCTAGCAGCGAACAGGGGGCGAGTACCGGGGAGCTGTATTTT | CASSEQGASTGELYF
TRBJ2-7 | NA | NA | TRBV10-1 | TGCGCCAGCAGTGAGTCTGGAGGAGACGAGCAGTACTTC | CASSESGGDEQYF
TRBJ1-5 | TRBD1 | few | TRBV5-1 | TGCGCCAGCAGCTTATTACCCGGGACAGGGTTGAACAATCAGCCCCAGCATTTT | CASSLLPGTGLNNQPQHF
TRBJ2-1 | TRBD1 | NA | TRBV12-3/TRBV12-4 | TGTGCCAGCAGAGATTCCGGGACAGGGGCGTACAATGAGCAGTTCTTC | CASRDSGTGAYNEQFF
TRBJ1-1 | NA | NA | TRBV6-1 | TGTGCCAGCAGTGAAAGCAGGGCTACTGAAGCTTTCTTT | CASSESRATEAFF
TRBJ2-4 | NA | once | TRBV28 | TGTGCCAGCTCACAAACCCTCTCCCATAACGGTCCCCAGTACTTC | CASSQTLSHNGPQYF
TRBJ2-7 | NA | NA | TRBV6-8 | TGTGCCAGCAGTTACGTCATCGAGCAGTACTTC | CASSYVIEQYF
TRBJ2-1 | TRBD1 | NA | TRBV6-5 | TGTGCCCGCCGGGACAGGGGCTACGAGCAGTTCTTC | CARRDRGYEQFF
TRBJ1-4 | TRBD1 | NA | TRBV28 | TGTGCCAGTCGGACAGGGATCAGTGAAAAACTGTTTTTT | CASRTGISEKLFF
TRBJ2-3 | TRBD1 | once | TRBV27 | TGTGCCAGCAGTTGGACAGGGTCGGCAGATACGCAGTATTTT | CASSWTGSADTQYF
TRBJ2-5 | NA | few | TRBV7-2 | TGTGCCAGCAGCTCACGACTCCAAGAGACCCAGTACTTC | CASSSRLQETQYF
TRBJ2-7 | NA | NA | TRBV7-2 | TGTGCCAGCAGCTTATCCAGGGGCGGCGCATCCTACAATGAGCAGTACTTC | CASSLSRGGASYNEQYF
TRBJ1-6 | NA | once | TRBV6-1 | TGTGCCAGCAGTATGGACAGCTCCTACGAGCAGTACTTT | CASSMDSSYEQYF
TRBJ2-1 | TRBD1 | NA | TRBV6-6 | TGTGCCAGCAGTCCTGACAGGGGGCCATACAATGAGCAGTTCTTC | CASSPDRGPYNEQFF
TRBJ2-1 | NA | NA | TRBV7-3 | TGTGCCAGCAGCTTAGGACTGAACAATGAGCAGTTCTTC | CASSLGLNNEQFF
TRBJ2-7 | TRBD2 | hyperexpanded | TRBV7-3 | TGTGCCAGCAGCCCGATGGGGGGGGTCCACGAGCAGTACTTC | CASSPMGGVHEQYF
TRBJ2-3 | NA | few | TRBV12-3/TRBV12-4 | TGTGCCAGCAGGTTAGACACAGATACGCAGTATTTT | CASRLDTDTQYF
TRBJ2-3 | NA | NA | TRBV7-8 | TGTGCCAGCAGCTTTCTCGGGTATCCTAGCACAGATACGCAGTATTTT | CASSFLGYPSTDTQYF
TRBJ2-1 | TRBD1 | few | TRBV7-9 | TGTGCCAGCAGAGGGACAGGGGGACTCGATGAGCAGTTCTTC | CASRGTGGLDEQFF
TRBJ2-4 | NA | NA | TRBV7-9 | TGTGCCAGCAGCTCCGGGGTACAAAACATTCAGTACTTC | CASSSGVQNIQYF